This T cell receptor beta chain was identified in a study of regulatory T cells in long-lasting Graves disease. Whole-study context: Graves' patients (newly diagnosed) had been on antithyroid drugs under 3 months.

In building TCR beta libraries, iRepertoire HTBI primers were used together with Arm-PCR of CDR3 regions. In TCRdb, the multiplex PCR reads were re-called with MiXCR into one record per CDR3 protein. The sample carries 500,000 or so distinct CDR3 sequences, about 16% recorded once. This clonotype was observed a few times. One junction end disagrees with the germline gene, perhaps due to a read error. There are 14 residues in the CDR3. Germline CDR1 is SGHRS and CDR2 is YFSETQ. Regarding time point: newly diagnosed GD, antithyroid drugs for less than 3 months. Construction of the TCR library relied on RNA isolated from PBMCs. The same data also went into a second study, on T cells in Graves' hyperthyroidism and ophthalmopathy. That report adds: Researchers barred patients who had uncontrolled infection, other autoimmune disease, pregnancy or lactation. The study used the HTBI primer set for a first-round RT-PCR of the TCR CDR3. Ophthalmopathy, which appeared later, was predicted by the model a median approximately 6 months before onset.

The sequence was obtained from a woman aged 35-65 years with Graves disease. The chain links TRBV5-1 to TRBJ1-2; possible D gene TRBD1, 6 bases. This material consisted of peripheral blood mononuclear cells (PBMCs), taken at new diagnosis, from a patient treated with antithyroid drugs. The CDR3 nucleotides read TGTGCCAGCACCACCTTCGGGGGGGCCTATGGCTACACCTTC. Amino acids: CASTTFGGAYGYTF.